This T cell receptor (beta chain) was identified in a study of shared clonotypes between healthy human individuals. Clones were sequenced by immunoSEQ multiplex PCR, and TCRdb holds only the in-frame ones, with some missing. The data show roughly 2.2 million clones, roughly 92% seen once. The V end lost 6 bases, the J end lost 6 bases, and 14 bases lay between the germline ends. From germline, CDR1 is SNHLY and CDR2 FYNNEI. The CDR3 runs 13 residues. Sequencing was performed on naive CD4+ T cells from PBMCs. Documented subset: CD45RA+ positively selected. The chain couples TRBV2 to TRBJ2-5; D gene ambiguous. The clonotype comes from a man aged 18 to 29 in good health. Some clones in this sample may be carry-over from other donors' samples. The CDR3 DNA is TGTGCCAGCAGCCCCGCAGTTCGGCAGACCCAGTACTTC. Translating gives CASSPAVRQTQYF.